The rows below give T cell receptor beta chains drawn from one sample of a study of T cells in Graves' hyperthyroidism and ophthalmopathy. TCRdb reanalysed the multiplex PCR reads using MiXCR and keeps one entry per CDR3 protein. The sample has approximately 530,000 distinct CDR3 sequences, about a sixth seen once. Sequencing was carried out using blood. The source of these receptors is a woman younger than 35 with Graves' hyperthyroidism. Each CDR3 is given with its conserved first and last residue. The order of the fields is V gene, clone size, J gene, D gene, CDR3 protein, CDR3 DNA. The D gene is left open where the match is weak. Clone size is not always given. Where it is, it says once, few, many or a class for expanded clones.

TRBV3-1	few	TRBJ1-2	TRBD1	CASSQVPGTGESGYTF	TGTGCCAGCAGCCAAGTTCCCGGGACAGGGGAATCTGGCTACACCTTC
TRBV18	NA	TRBJ1-5	NA	CASSPSGRNQPQHF	TGTGCCAGCTCACCCTCAGGGCGCAATCAGCCCCAGCATTTT
TRBV2	many	TRBJ1-2	NA	CASTRAVGYTF	TGTGCCAGCACTAGGGCAGTCGGCTACACCTTC
TRBV24-1	many	TRBJ2-1	NA	CATSDSNEQFF	TGTGCCACCAGTGATTCTAATGAGCAGTTCTTC
TRBV11-2	many	TRBJ2-3	NA	CASSREGDTQYF	TGTGCCAGCAGCCGGGAAGGAGATACGCAGTATTTT
TRBV14	many	TRBJ2-3	TRBD2	CASSQEDGIAGSTDTQYF	TGTGCCAGCAGCCAAGAAGACGGGATAGCGGGGAGCACAGATACGCAGTATTTT
TRBV11-2	NA	TRBJ2-5	TRBD1	CASSYTTGGQETQYF	TGTGCCAGCAGCTATACTACAGGGGGCCAAGAGACCCAGTACTTC
TRBV12-3/TRBV12-4	few	TRBJ2-5	TRBD1	CASSPTSGQGFKTQYF	TGTGCCAGCAGTCCCACCTCGGGACAGGGGTTTAAGACCCAGTACTTC
TRBV20-1	few	TRBJ1-5	TRBD1	CSARTGGAWGQPQHF	TGCAGTGCACGGACAGGGGGCGCGTGGGGTCAGCCCCAGCATTTT
TRBV12-3/TRBV12-4	many	TRBJ2-7	NA	CASSPLEASYEQYF	TGTGCCAGCAGTCCCCTTGAAGCCTCCTACGAGCAGTACTTC
TRBV24-1	NA	TRBJ2-6	NA	CATSDPRAGANVLTF	TGTGCCACCAGTGATCCCAGGGCTGGGGCCAACGTCCTGACTTTC
TRBV6-2/TRBV6-3	NA	TRBJ2-7	TRBD2	CASSSRTSAPYEQYF	TGTGCCAGCAGTAGCCGGACTAGCGCGCCCTACGAGCAGTACTTC
TRBV9	NA	TRBJ2-1	TRBD1	CASSVSPGQGAYNEQFF	TGTGCCAGCAGCGTATCCCCGGGACAGGGGGCGTACAATGAGCAGTTCTTC
TRBV7-9	few	TRBJ2-7	TRBD2	CATSGRNSYEQYF	TGTGCGACTAGCGGGAGGAACTCCTACGAGCAGTACTTC
TRBV9	many	TRBJ2-1	NA	CASSVAGDGIYNEQFF	TGTGCCAGCAGCGTAGCAGGGGATGGGATATACAATGAGCAGTTCTTC
TRBV20-1	many	TRBJ2-7	NA	CSPSKGREHYEQYF	TGCAGTCCTAGTAAGGGTCGCGAGCACTACGAGCAGTACTTC
TRBV7-8	many	TRBJ1-2	NA	CASSLSSTGTLANYGYTF	TGTGCCAGCAGCTTATCGAGTACTGGGACCCTAGCTAACTATGGCTACACCTTC
TRBV28	few	TRBJ2-4	NA	CASNGVRANIQYF	TGTGCCAGCAACGGAGTTCGCGCGAACATTCAGTACTTC
TRBV6-1	many	TRBJ2-5	NA	CASSLGPRGTKETQYF	TGTGCCAGCAGTTTGGGACCTAGGGGTACCAAAGAGACCCAGTACTTC
TRBV28	many	TRBJ1-4	TRBD1	CASSPTGGPNEKLFF	TGTGCCAGCAGTCCGACAGGGGGCCCTAATGAAAAACTGTTTTTT
TRBV20-1	many	TRBJ2-7	NA	CSASGGPLSSYEQYF	TGCAGTGCTAGTGGGGGCCCCCTTAGCTCCTACGAGCAGTACTTC
TRBV19	few	TRBJ1-2	TRBD1	CASSMNTGQDGYTF	TGTGCCAGTAGTATGAACACGGGACAGGATGGCTACACCTTC
TRBV3-1	NA	TRBJ2-2	NA	CASSQLITGELFF	TGTGCCAGCAGCCAATTGATCACCGGGGAGCTGTTTTTT
TRBV5-1	NA	TRBJ2-3	TRBD2	CASSLLLGTSGKTDTQYF	TGCGCCAGCAGCTTGCTGCTTGGGACTAGCGGGAAAACAGATACGCAGTATTTT
TRBV7-9	NA	TRBJ2-5	NA	CASSSGRGGETQYF	TGTGCCAGCAGCTCAGGGCGAGGGGGGGAGACCCAGTACTTC
TRBV24-1	many	TRBJ1-1	NA	CATSDKRGNTEAFF	TGTGCCACCAGTGACAAACGGGGGAACACTGAAGCTTTCTTT
TRBV11-2	many	TRBJ1-1	NA	CASSLFSSLPAFF	TGTGCCAGCAGCTTGTTCAGTAGCCTGCCGGCTTTCTTT
TRBV6-1	once	TRBJ1-3	NA	CATRTGNTIYF	TGTGCAACCCGGACTGGAAACACCATATATTTT
TRBV30	many	TRBJ1-2	NA	CAWGGGYTF	TGTGCCTGGGGAGGTGGCTACACCTTC
TRBV30	many	TRBJ2-5	TRBD1	CAWIPGTDKETQYF	TGTGCCTGGATACCCGGGACAGATAAAGAGACCCAGTACTTC
TRBV3-1	many	TRBJ1-4	NA	CASNDHGSGNEKLFF	TGTGCCAGCAACGACCACGGTTCAGGGAATGAAAAACTGTTTTTT
TRBV7-3	NA	TRBJ2-1	TRBD2	CASSETSGVRSEQFF	TGTGCCAGCAGCGAGACTAGCGGGGTTCGCAGTGAGCAGTTCTTC
TRBV2	many	TRBJ2-1	NA	CASNPDGHEQFF	TGTGCCAGCAATCCGGACGGACATGAGCAGTTCTTC
TRBV9	NA	TRBJ2-1	NA	CASSVDLRFGNEQFF	TGTGCCAGCAGCGTAGATTTAAGATTCGGCAATGAGCAGTTCTTC
TRBV14	few	TRBJ2-4	NA	CASSQGQSLAKNIQYF	TGTGCCAGCAGCCAAGGGCAATCGCTAGCCAAAAACATTCAGTACTTC
TRBV27	many	TRBJ1-1	NA	CASRLDRLNTGAFF	TGTGCCAGCAGGTTGGACAGACTCAACACTGGAGCTTTCTTT
TRBV11-1	NA	TRBJ2-5	TRBD2	CASSPGASGPQETQYF	TGTGCCAGCAGCCCCGGGGCTAGCGGCCCCCAAGAGACCCAGTACTTC
TRBV6-2/TRBV6-3	many	TRBJ1-2	TRBD1	CASSYLGQGIGYTF	TGTGCCAGCAGTTACCTGGGACAGGGGATTGGCTACACCTTC
TRBV6-1	many	TRBJ1-4	TRBD1	CASSEYVQGQGTEKLFF	TGTGCCAGCAGTGAATACGTACAGGGACAGGGAACCGAAAAACTGTTTTTT
TRBV30	many	TRBJ2-1	NA	CAWSVRLGQSAYNEQFF	TGTGCCTGGAGTGTACGATTAGGGCAGAGCGCTTACAATGAGCAGTTCTTC
TRBV19	NA	TRBJ2-1	TRBD1	CASSRTGYIDNEQFF	TGTGCCAGTAGTAGGACAGGGTACATCGACAATGAGCAGTTCTTC
TRBV2	many	TRBJ2-1	TRBD2	CASRRLAELGEQFF	TGTGCCAGCAGGCGACTAGCGGAGCTCGGTGAGCAGTTCTTC
TRBV12-3/TRBV12-4	many	TRBJ2-1	TRBD2	CASSLGTSRSNEQFF	TGTGCCAGCAGTTTGGGGACTAGCAGGTCCAATGAGCAGTTCTTC
TRBV30	few	TRBJ2-3	NA	CAWTRGSGPLPDTQYF	TGTGCCTGGACCCGCGGCTCGGGCCCTTTGCCAGATACGCAGTATTTT
TRBV4-2	NA	TRBJ1-2	TRBD1	CASRAEDRIAYGYTF	TGTGCCAGCAGAGCCGAGGACAGGATAGCGTATGGCTACACCTTC
TRBV7-9	NA	TRBJ1-4	NA	CASSFSEGRNEKLFF	TGTGCCAGCAGCTTCTCTGAAGGTCGGAATGAAAAACTGTTTTTT
TRBV5-1	many	TRBJ1-5	TRBD1	CASSLEGGGIQPQHF	TGCGCCAGCAGCTTGGAAGGGGGCGGGATTCAGCCCCAGCATTTT
TRBV12-3/TRBV12-4	few	TRBJ2-5	TRBD2	CASSLASGSKETQYF	TGTGCCAGCAGCCTGGCTAGCGGGAGTAAAGAGACCCAGTACTTC
TRBV2	few	TRBJ2-1	TRBD1	CASSETGWVRDNEQFF	TGTGCCAGCTCTGAGACAGGGTGGGTAAGGGACAATGAGCAGTTCTTC
TRBV6-1	few	TRBJ2-1	NA	CALAGAYGYNEQFF	TGTGCCCTCGCCGGGGCGTATGGCTACAATGAGCAGTTCTTC